This T cell receptor beta chain was retrieved from a study of T cells after yellow fever vaccination. Findings and limits, study-wide: High-abundance clonotypes from the bulk population could contaminate FACS-sorted repertoires. Shared CD4/CD8 clonotypes were a small share, likely from convergent recombination.

They built TCR cDNA with 5'RACE template switching, a step that put in a universal primer site and UMIs. TCRdb passed the 5' RACE reads through MiXCR, listing each CDR3 protein once. The sample yields some 390,000 distinct CDR3 sequences, over 15% seen once. This CDR3 is built from 14 residues. V shed 3 bases and J shed 4 bases, with 11 bases lying between them. CDR1 LNHNV and CDR2 YYDKDF come from the germline V gene (reference sequence). This clonotype was counted only a few times. The antigen remains undetermined. This specimen was PBMCs, taken before the yellow fever booster vaccination. The V and J genes are TRBV15 and TRBJ2-3; tentative D call: TRBD1 (5 bases). This TCR derives from a man between 18 and 35 years old who received the YFV17D yellow fever vaccine. CDR3 protein: CATSRRQGADTQYF. The CDR3, as DNA: TGTGCCACCAGCAGGAGGCAGGGCGCAGATACGCAGTATTTT. Supplemented by reference TRBV15 and TRBJ2-3, the full variable domain reads DAMVIQNPRYQVTQFGKPVTLSCSQTLNHNVMYWYQQKSSQAPKLLFHYYDKDFNNEADTPDNFQSRRPNTSFCFLDIRSPGLGDTAMYLCATSRRQGADTQYFGPGTRLTVL.